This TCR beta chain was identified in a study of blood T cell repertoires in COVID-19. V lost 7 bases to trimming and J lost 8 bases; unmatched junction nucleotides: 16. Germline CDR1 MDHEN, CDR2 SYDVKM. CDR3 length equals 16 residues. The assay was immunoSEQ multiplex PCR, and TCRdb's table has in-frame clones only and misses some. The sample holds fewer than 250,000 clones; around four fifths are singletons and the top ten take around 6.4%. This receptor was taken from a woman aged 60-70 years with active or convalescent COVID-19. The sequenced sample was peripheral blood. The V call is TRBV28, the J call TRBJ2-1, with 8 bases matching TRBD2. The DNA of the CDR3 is TGTGCCAGCACCCCCTGGTCGGGACTAGGGTCCGATGAGCAGTTCTTC. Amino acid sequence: CASTPWSGLGSDEQFF.